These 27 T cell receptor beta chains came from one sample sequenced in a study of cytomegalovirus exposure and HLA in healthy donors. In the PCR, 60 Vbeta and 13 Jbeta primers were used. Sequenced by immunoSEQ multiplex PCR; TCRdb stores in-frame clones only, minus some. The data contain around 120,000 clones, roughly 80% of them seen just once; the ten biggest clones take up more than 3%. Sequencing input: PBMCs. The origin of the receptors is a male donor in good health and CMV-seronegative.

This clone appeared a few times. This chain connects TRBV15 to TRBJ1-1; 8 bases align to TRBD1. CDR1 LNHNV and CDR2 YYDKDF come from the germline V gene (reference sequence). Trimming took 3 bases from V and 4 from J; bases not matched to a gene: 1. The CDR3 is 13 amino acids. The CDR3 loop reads CATSRDRATEAFF. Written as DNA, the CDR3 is TGTGCCACCAGCAGGGACAGGGCCACTGAAGCTTTCTTT.

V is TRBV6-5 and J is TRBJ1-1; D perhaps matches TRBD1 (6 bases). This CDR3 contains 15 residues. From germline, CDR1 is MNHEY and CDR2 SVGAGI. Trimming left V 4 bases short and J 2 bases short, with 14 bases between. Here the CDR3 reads CASSSATGQNTEAFF. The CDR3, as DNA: TGTGCCAGCAGTTCCGCGACAGGCCAAAACACTGAAGCTTTCTTT.

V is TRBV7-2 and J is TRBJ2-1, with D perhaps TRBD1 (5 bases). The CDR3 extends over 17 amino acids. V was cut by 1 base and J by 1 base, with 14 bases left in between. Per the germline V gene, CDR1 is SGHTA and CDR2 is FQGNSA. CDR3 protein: CASSLVSGLISYNEQFF. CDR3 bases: TGTGCCAGCAGCTTAGTTTCAGGGCTGATTTCCTACAATGAGCAGTTCTTC.

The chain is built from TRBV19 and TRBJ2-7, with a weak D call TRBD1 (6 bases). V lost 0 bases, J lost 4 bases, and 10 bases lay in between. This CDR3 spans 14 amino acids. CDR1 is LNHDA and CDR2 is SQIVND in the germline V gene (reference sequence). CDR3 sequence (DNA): TGTGCCAGTAGTATAGAGGCAGGGGAGTACGAGCAGTACTTC. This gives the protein CASSIEAGEYEQYF. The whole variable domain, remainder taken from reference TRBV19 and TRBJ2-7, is DGGITQSPKYLFRKEGQNVTLSCEQNLNHDAMYWYRQDPGQGLRLIYYSQIVNDFQKGDIAEGYSVSREKKESFPLTVTSAQKNPTAFYLCASSIEAGEYEQYFGPGTRLTVT.

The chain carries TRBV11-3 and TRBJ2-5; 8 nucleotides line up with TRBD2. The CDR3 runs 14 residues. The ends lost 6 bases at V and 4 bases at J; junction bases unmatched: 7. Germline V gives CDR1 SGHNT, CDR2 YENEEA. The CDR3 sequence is CASSTGTSAETQYF. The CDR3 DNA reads TGTGCCAGCAGTACCGGGACTAGTGCAGAGACCCAGTACTTC.

The CDR3 DNA is TGCGCCAGCAGCCATAGCGGGGGGCCTCCTTCCACCTACAATGAGCAGTTCTTC. As protein: CASSHSGGPPSTYNEQFF. The chain uses TRBV4-3 and TRBJ2-1; 10 nucleotides align to TRBD2. The CDR3 has 18 residues. V lost 3 bases to trimming and J lost 2 bases; unmatched junction nucleotides: 10. Germline V gene sequence: CDR1 LGHNA, CDR2 YSLEER.

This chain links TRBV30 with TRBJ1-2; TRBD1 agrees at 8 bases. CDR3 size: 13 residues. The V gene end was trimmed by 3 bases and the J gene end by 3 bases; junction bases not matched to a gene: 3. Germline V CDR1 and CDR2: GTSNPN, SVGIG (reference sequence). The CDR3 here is CAWSRGRDYGYTF. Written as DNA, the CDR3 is TGTGCCTGGAGCAGGGGGCGCGACTATGGCTACACCTTC.

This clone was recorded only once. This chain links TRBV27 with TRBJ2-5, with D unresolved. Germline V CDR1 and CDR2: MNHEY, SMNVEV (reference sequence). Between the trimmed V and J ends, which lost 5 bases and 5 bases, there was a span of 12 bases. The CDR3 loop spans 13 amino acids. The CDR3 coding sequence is TGTGCCAGCAGTCCACCCGCTCGGGAGACCCAGTACTTC. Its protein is CASSPPARETQYF.

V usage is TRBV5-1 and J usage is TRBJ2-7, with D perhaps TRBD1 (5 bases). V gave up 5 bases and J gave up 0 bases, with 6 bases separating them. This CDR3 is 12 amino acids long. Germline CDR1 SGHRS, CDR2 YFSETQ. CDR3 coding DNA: TGCGCCAGCAGAGGGGACTCCTACGAGCAGTACTTC. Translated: CASRGDSYEQYF.

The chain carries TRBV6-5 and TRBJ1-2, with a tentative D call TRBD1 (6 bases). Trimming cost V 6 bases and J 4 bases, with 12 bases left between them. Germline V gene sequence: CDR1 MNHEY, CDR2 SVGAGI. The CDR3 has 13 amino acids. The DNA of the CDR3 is TGTGCCAGCAGAGGGGGGGTCCCCTATGGCTACACCTTC. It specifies CASRGGVPYGYTF.

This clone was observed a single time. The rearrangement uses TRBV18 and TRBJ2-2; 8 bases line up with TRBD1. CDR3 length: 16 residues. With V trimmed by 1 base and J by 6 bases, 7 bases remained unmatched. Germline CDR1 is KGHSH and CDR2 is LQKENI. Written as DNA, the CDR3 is TGTGCCAGCTCACCACGACAGGGGATAGTAGCCGGGGAGCTGTTTTTT. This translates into CASSPRQGIVAGELFF.

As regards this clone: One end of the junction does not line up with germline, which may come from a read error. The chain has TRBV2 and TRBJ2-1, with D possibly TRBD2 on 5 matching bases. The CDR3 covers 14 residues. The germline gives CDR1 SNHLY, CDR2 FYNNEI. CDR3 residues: CASTSSGEINEQLF. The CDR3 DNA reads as TGTGCCAGCACTAGCAGCGGTGAAATTAATGAGCAGCTCTTC.

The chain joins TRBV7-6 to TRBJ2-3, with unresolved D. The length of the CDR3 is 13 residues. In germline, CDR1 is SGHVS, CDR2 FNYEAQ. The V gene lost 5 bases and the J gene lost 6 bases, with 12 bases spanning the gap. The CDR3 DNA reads TGTGCCAGCAGCCTCCGAGCGTCGGATACGCAGTATTTT. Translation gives CASSLRASDTQYF.

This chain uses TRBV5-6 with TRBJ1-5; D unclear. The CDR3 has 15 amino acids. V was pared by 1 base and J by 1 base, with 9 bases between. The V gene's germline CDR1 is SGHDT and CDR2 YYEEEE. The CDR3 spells CASSLSWASNQPQHF. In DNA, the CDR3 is TGTGCCAGCAGCTTGTCCTGGGCCAGCAATCAGCCCCAGCATTTT.

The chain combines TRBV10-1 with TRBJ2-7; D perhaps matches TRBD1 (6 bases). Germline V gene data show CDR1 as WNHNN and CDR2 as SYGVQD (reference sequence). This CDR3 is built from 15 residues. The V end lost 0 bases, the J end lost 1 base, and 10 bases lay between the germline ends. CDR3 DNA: TGCGCCAGCAGTGAGTCGGTAAGGGGGTCCTACGAGCAGTACTTC. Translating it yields CASSESVRGSYEQYF.

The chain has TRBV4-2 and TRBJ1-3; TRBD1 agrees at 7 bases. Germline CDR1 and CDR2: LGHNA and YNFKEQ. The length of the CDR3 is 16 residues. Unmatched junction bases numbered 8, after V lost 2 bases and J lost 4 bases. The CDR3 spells CASSQSRIGGGNTIYF. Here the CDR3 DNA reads TGTGCCAGCAGCCAATCGAGAATAGGGGGCGGAAACACCATATATTTT.

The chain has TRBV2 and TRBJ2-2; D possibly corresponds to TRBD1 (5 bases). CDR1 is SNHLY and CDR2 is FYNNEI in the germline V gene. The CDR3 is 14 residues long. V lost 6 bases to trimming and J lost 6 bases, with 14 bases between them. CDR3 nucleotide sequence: TGTGCCAGCAGCGCTCAGGGTATCCCCGGGGAGCTGTTTTTT. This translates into CASSAQGIPGELFF.

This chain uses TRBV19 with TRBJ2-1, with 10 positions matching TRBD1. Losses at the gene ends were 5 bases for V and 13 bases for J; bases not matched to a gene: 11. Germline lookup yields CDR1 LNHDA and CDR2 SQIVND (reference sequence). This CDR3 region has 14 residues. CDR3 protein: CASSLHRRDRGQFF. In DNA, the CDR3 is TGTGCCAGTAGTCTCCACCGCCGGGACAGGGGTCAGTTCTTC.

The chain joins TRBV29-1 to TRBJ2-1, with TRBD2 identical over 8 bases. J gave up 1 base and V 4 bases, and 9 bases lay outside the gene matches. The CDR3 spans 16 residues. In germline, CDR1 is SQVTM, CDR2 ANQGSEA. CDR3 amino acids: CSVGGTSGGSYNEQFF. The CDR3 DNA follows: TGCAGCGTTGGGGGGACTAGTGGGGGATCCTACAATGAGCAGTTCTTC.

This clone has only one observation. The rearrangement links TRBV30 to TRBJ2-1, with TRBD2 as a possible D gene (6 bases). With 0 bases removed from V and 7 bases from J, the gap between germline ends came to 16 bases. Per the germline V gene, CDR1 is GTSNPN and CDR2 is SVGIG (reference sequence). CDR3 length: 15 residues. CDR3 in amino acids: CAWSVDLARGNEQFF. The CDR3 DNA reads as TGTGCCTGGAGTGTAGATCTAGCGAGGGGAAATGAGCAGTTCTTC.

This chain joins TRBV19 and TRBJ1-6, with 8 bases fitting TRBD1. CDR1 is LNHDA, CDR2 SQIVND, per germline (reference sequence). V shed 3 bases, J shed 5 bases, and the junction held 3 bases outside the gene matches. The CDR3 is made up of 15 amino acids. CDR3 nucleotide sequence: TGTGCCAGTAGTATCCAGGGGGCTGATAATTCACCCCTCCACTTT. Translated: CASSIQGADNSPLHF.

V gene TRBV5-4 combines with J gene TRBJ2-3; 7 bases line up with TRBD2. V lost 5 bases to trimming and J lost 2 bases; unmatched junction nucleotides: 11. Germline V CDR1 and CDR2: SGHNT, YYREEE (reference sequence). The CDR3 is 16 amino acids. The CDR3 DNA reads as TGTGCCAGCAGTATAGAGCAGCGGGGCCTCACAGATACGCAGTATTTT. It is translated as CASSIEQRGLTDTQYF.

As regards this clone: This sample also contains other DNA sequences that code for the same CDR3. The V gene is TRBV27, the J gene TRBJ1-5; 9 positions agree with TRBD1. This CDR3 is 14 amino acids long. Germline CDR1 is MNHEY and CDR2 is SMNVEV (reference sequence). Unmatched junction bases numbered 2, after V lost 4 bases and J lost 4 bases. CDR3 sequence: CASSSDRGNQPQHF. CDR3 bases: TGTGCCAGCAGTTCGGACAGGGGAAATCAGCCCCAGCATTTT.

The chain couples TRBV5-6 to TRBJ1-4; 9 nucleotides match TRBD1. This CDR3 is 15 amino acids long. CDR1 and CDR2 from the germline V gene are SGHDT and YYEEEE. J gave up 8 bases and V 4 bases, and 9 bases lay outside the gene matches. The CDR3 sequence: CASSRIDRGDEKLFF. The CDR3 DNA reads TGTGCCAGCAGCCGCATTGACAGGGGGGACGAAAAACTGTTTTTT.

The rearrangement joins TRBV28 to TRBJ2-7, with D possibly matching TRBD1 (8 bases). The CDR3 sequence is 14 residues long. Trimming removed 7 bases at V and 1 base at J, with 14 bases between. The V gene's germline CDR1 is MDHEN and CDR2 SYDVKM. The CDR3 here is CASITGGGSYEQYF. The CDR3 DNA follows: TGTGCCAGCATCACAGGGGGGGGATCCTACGAGCAGTACTTC.

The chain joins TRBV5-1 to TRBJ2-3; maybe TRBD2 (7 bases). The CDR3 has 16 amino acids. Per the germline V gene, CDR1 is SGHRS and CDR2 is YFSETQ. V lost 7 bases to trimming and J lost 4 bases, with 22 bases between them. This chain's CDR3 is CASRNAFGGASDTQYF. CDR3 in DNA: TGCGCCAGCCGGAATGCCTTTGGGGGGGCATCAGATACGCAGTATTTT.

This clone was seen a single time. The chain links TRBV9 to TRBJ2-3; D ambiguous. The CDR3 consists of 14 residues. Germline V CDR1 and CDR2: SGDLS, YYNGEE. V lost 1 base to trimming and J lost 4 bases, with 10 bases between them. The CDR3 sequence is CASSVTFSPDTQYF. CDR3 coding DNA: TGTGCCAGCAGCGTAACTTTTAGCCCAGATACGCAGTATTTT.